This TCR beta chain was identified during a study of T cells in Graves' hyperthyroidism and ophthalmopathy. The V segment lost 6 bases and the J segment 2 bases; nucleotides outside the gene matches: 3. Germline V CDR1 and CDR2: KGHDR, SFDVKD. The CDR3 totals 14 residues. RNA transcripts provided the source from which TCR beta CDR3 regions were amplified. During a first-round RT-PCR of the TCR CDR3, the HTBI primer set was used. TCRdb independently ran MiXCR on the multiplex PCR reads; one entry per CDR3 protein. The sample shows hundreds of thousands of distinct CDR3 sequences, roughly 14% of them seen only once.

Sequencing was performed on blood. The origin of this receptor is a woman between 50 and 59 years old with Graves' ophthalmopathy. The chain recombines TRBV24-1 with TRBJ2-1; 7 bases are shared with TRBD1. The CDR3 sequence is CATSRQGAYNEQFF. CDR3 sequence (DNA): TGTGCCACCAGTCGGCAGGGGGCCTACAATGAGCAGTTCTTC.